Each of the 26 T cell receptor beta chains below was sequenced from the same sample in a study of blood T cell repertoires in COVID-19. The protocol was immunoSEQ multiplex PCR, while the TCRdb copy is restricted to in-frame clones and leaves out a portion. This sample has about 140,000 clones, with about 90% found just once. The sequenced sample was peripheral blood. Every receptor here comes from a woman at least 80 years old with acute or convalescent COVID-19.

V usage is TRBV5-6 and J usage is TRBJ1-3, with D possibly matching TRBD1 (5 bases). The V and J ends lost 0 bases and 2 bases respectively, with 18 bases between them. CDR1 is SGHDT and CDR2 is YYEEEE in the germline V gene. CDR3 size: 18 residues. The CDR3 coding sequence is TGTGCCAGCAGCTTGGAGGGCTCTTGGGGCCCCCCTGGAAACACCATATATTTT. This translates into CASSLEGSWGPPGNTIYF. Filled out from reference TRBV5-6 and TRBJ1-3, the complete variable domain reads DAGVTQSPTHLIKTRGQQVTLRCSPKSGHDTVSWYQQALGQGPQFIFQYYEEEERQRGNFPDRFSGHQFPNYSSELNVNALLLGDSALYLCASSLEGSWGPPGNTIYFGEGSWLTVV.

In this sample, this clone turned up a few times. The chain is built from TRBV19 and TRBJ1-2; no definite D call. Between the trimmed V and J ends, which lost 1 base and 2 bases, there was a span of 8 bases. The germline CDR1 and CDR2 sequences are LNHDA and SQIVND (reference sequence). The CDR3 is made up of 14 amino acids. The CDR3 reads CASSIASQNYGYTF. DNA of the CDR3: TGTGCCAGTAGTATAGCTAGCCAGAACTATGGCTACACCTTC.

The chain's CDR3 is CASSFAGTAGNSPLHF. Here the CDR3 DNA reads TGCGCCAGCAGCTTCGCCGGGACAGCCGGGAATTCACCCCTCCACTTT. V and J are TRBV5-1 and TRBJ1-6; TRBD1 aligns across 7 bases. The CDR3 length is 16 residues. The V gene's germline CDR1 is SGHRS and CDR2 YFSETQ. With 2 bases clipped from V and 7 bases from J, the junction kept 9 bases outside the gene matches.

CDR3 region: CASSSTGSYTGELFF. As DNA, the CDR3 is TGTGCCAGCAGTTCGACAGGGAGTTACACCGGGGAGCTGTTTTTT. This chain uses TRBV6-2 or TRBV6-3 with TRBJ2-2; 7 bases fit TRBD1. Germline CDR1 is MNHEY and CDR2 is SVGEGT. The trim removed 4 bases at V and 3 bases at J, leaving 5 bases unmatched. This CDR3 contains 15 residues.

This rearrangement joins TRBV5-1 to TRBJ2-7; tentatively, D is TRBD2 (6 bases). The CDR3 covers 14 residues. CDR1 is SGHRS, CDR2 YFSETQ, per germline. V lost 4 bases to trimming and J lost 3 bases, with 14 bases between them. CDR3 nucleotides: TGCGCCAGCAGCCGTGTGGGACTTAACTACGAGCAGTACTTC. The encoded protein is CASSRVGLNYEQYF.

The rearrangement links TRBV6-5 to TRBJ1-2, with D uncertain. Trimming removed 6 bases from V and 4 bases from J, with 18 bases in between. The length of the CDR3 is 15 residues. Germline V CDR1 and CDR2: MNHEY, SVGAGI. CDR3 sequence: CASSPSPGGAYGYTF. CDR3 nucleotide sequence: TGTGCCAGCAGCCCCAGCCCAGGAGGCGCCTATGGCTACACCTTC.

V gene TRBV19 combines with J gene TRBJ1-2, with D possibly being TRBD1 (6 bases). The V end lost 7 bases, the J end lost 4 bases, and 16 bases lay between the germline ends. The germline CDR1 and CDR2 sequences are LNHDA and SQIVND (reference sequence). The CDR3 spans 14 residues. This chain's CDR3 is CASTLGGPIYGYTF. DNA of the CDR3: TGTGCCAGTACCTTAGGGGGACCGATCTATGGCTACACCTTC.

The chain recombines TRBV7-8 with TRBJ2-7; TRBD1 matches 12 bases. CDR1 is SGHVS, CDR2 FQNEAQ, per germline. V shed 4 bases, J shed 5 bases, and the junction held 3 bases outside the gene matches. There are 14 residues in the CDR3. The CDR3 DNA sequence: TGTGCCAGCAGCTGGGACAGGGGGCAGGACGAGCAGTACTTC. Translated: CASSWDRGQDEQYF. Looking up the rest from reference TRBV7-8 and TRBJ2-7 gives the full variable domain: GAGVSQSPRYKVAKRGQDVALRCDPISGHVSLFWYQQALGQGPEFLTYFQNEAQLDKSGLPSDRFFAERPEGSVSTLKIQRTQQEDSAVYLCASSWDRGQDEQYFGPGTRLTVT.

The chain employs TRBV19 and TRBJ1-1; maybe TRBD1 (6 bases). V lost 3 bases to trimming and J lost 4 bases, with 9 bases between them. There are 13 residues in the CDR3. Germline CDR1 reads LNHDA; CDR2 reads SQIVND (reference sequence). The CDR3 nucleotides read TGTGCCAGTAGTATGCAGGGGACCACTGAAGCTTTCTTT. It yields the protein CASSMQGTTEAFF.

The chain combines TRBV4-2 with TRBJ1-2, with 8 bases identical to TRBD1. With V trimmed by 5 bases and J by 6 bases, 5 bases remained unmatched. Germline CDR1 LGHNA, CDR2 YNFKEQ. The CDR3 covers 13 residues. CDR3 sequence: CASSSDRGNGYTF. CDR3 nucleotides: TGTGCCAGCAGCTCTGACAGGGGCAATGGCTACACCTTC.

The rearrangement uses TRBV18 and TRBJ2-7, with a weak D call TRBD1 (6 bases). Germline V gene data show CDR1 as KGHSH and CDR2 as LQKENI. CDR3 length equals 14 residues. The ends were cut back, 6 bases at V and 2 bases at J, with 14 bases in the middle. The CDR3 DNA reads as TGTGCCAGCTCCGACAGGCAGCGGACCTACGAGCAGTACTTC. Its translation is CASSDRQRTYEQYF.

The chain combines TRBV5-1 with TRBJ2-1; 9 positions match TRBD1. The trim removed 4 bases at V and 4 bases at J, leaving 12 bases unmatched. The CDR3 sequence is 17 residues long. Germline CDR1 reads SGHRS; CDR2 reads YFSETQ. The CDR3 nucleotides are TGCGCCAGCAGCCCAACCCCCACAGGGGGCTTATACAATGAGCAGTTCTTC. This codes for CASSPTPTGGLYNEQFF.

The V gene is TRBV6-1, the J gene TRBJ2-7; a possible D gene is TRBD1 (6 bases). Germline CDR1 MNHNS, CDR2 SASEGT. The CDR3 has 13 residues. Trimming removed 3 bases at V and 7 bases at J, with 13 bases between. The CDR3, as DNA: TGTGCCAGCAGTGAGAGGGACAATTGGGAGCAGTACTTC. Its protein product is CASSERDNWEQYF.

This clone showed up just once. This sequence joins TRBV5-1 and TRBJ2-2; D might be TRBD2 (6 bases). Trimming removed 2 bases from V and 4 bases from J, with 21 bases in between. Looked up from germline, CDR1 is SGHRS and CDR2 is YFSETQ. This CDR3 spans 18 amino acids. CDR3 in amino acids: CASSFPWAGNLGTGELFF. In DNA, the CDR3 is TGCGCCAGCAGCTTCCCCTGGGCGGGGAATTTGGGCACCGGGGAGCTGTTTTTT. The whole variable domain, filled in from reference TRBV5-1 and TRBJ2-2, reads KAGVTQTPRYLIKTRGQQVTLSCSPISGHRSVSWYQQTPGQGLQFLFEYFSETQRNKGNFPGRFSGRQFSNSRSEMNVSTLELGDSALYLCASSFPWAGNLGTGELFFGEGSRLTVL.

V gene TRBV5-1 combines with J gene TRBJ1-2; TRBD1 might be the D (5 bases). V lost 4 bases, J lost 4 bases, and 11 bases lay in between. The CDR3 is 13 residues long. Germline V lookup: CDR1 SGHRS, CDR2 YFSETQ. CDR3 region: CASSGGGSYGYTF. CDR3 coding DNA: TGCGCCAGCAGCGGGGGGGGTAGCTATGGCTACACCTTC.

The gene calls are TRBV7-2 and TRBJ1-3; 7 bases align to TRBD1. After removal of 5 bases from V and 4 bases from J, the junction contained 11 bases not matched to a gene. CDR1 is SGHTA, CDR2 FQGNSA, per germline. The CDR3 is 16 residues long. CDR3 coding DNA: TGTGCCAGCAGCGGAGGGGGGACAGTCGGAGGAAACACCATATATTTT. Translation: CASSGGGTVGGNTIYF.

The rearrangement links TRBV19 to TRBJ2-3; 10 bases align to TRBD2. The germline gives CDR1 LNHDA, CDR2 SQIVND (reference sequence). V lost 7 bases, J lost 2 bases, and 3 bases stayed unmatched. There are 14 residues in the CDR3. The chain's CDR3 is CASKLAGNTDTQYF. The CDR3 region has the DNA TGTGCCAGTAAACTAGCGGGGAACACAGATACGCAGTATTTT. The full variable domain, with the rest looked up from reference TRBV19 and TRBJ2-3, is DGGITQSPKYLFRKEGQNVTLSCEQNLNHDAMYWYRQDPGQGLRLIYYSQIVNDFQKGDIAEGYSVSREKKESFPLTVTSAQKNPTAFYLCASKLAGNTDTQYFGPGTRLTVL.

Remarks on this clone: Other nucleotide sequences in the sample specify the same CDR3. The chain has TRBV2 and TRBJ1-3; possible D gene TRBD1, 5 bases. There are 13 residues in the CDR3. Germline values: CDR1 SNHLY, CDR2 FYNNEI. The ends were cut back, 7 bases at V and 0 bases at J, with 7 bases in the middle. The DNA for the CDR3 is TGTGCCAGCACGGGGGGCTCTGGAAACACCATATATTTT. It yields the protein CASTGGSGNTIYF.

The genes are TRBV10-1 and TRBJ2-1, with 7 bases matching TRBD2. This CDR3 contains 14 residues. Germline CDR1 WNHNN, CDR2 SYGVQD (reference sequence). J gave up 1 base and V 6 bases, and 3 bases lay outside the gene matches. CDR3 region: CASSTSVSYNEQFF. CDR3 DNA sequence: TGCGCCAGCAGCACTAGCGTATCCTACAATGAGCAGTTCTTC.

The chain uses TRBV6-1 and TRBJ2-7; no clear D. There are 14 residues in the CDR3. V lost 0 bases, J lost 3 bases, and 9 bases lay in between. The V gene's germline CDR1 is MNHNS and CDR2 SASEGT. The CDR3: CASSEASPVYEQYF. In DNA, the CDR3 is TGTGCCAGCAGTGAAGCGTCCCCCGTCTACGAGCAGTACTTC.

The chain links TRBV7-3 to TRBJ2-1; 10 bases line up with TRBD1. The CDR3 has 14 residues. Germline assignment: CDR1 SGHTA and CDR2 FQGTGA. V lost 4 bases and J lost 6; bases outside the gene matches: 3. CDR3: CASSSGTGANEQFF. DNA for the CDR3: TGTGCCAGCAGCTCCGGGACAGGGGCCAATGAGCAGTTCTTC.

This chain uses TRBV7-9 with TRBJ1-6, with D possibly matching TRBD1 (6 bases). V lost 5 bases and J 0 bases, leaving 11 bases between the germline ends. CDR1 is SEHNR, CDR2 FQNEAQ, per germline (reference sequence). The CDR3 contains 16 residues. The CDR3 coding sequence is TGTGCCAGCAGCCTGAGGGGGAGCTCCTATAATTCACCCCTCCACTTT. It encodes CASSLRGSSYNSPLHF.

V gene TRBV3-1 (or the pseudogene TRBV3-2) combines with J gene TRBJ1-6; D uncertain. CDR3 size: 14 residues. The ends were cut back, 3 bases at V and 5 bases at J, with 8 bases in the middle. Germline CDR1 reads LGHDT; CDR2 reads YNNKEL (reference sequence). CDR3 DNA sequence: TGTGCCAGCAGCCAGACTACCAATAATTCACCCCTCCACTTT. Residues: CASSQTTNNSPLHF.

This chain joins TRBV5-6 and TRBJ2-7; D gene ambiguous. The CDR3 consists of 15 residues. The ends were cut back, 2 bases at V and 3 bases at J, with 15 bases in the middle. The germline V gene encodes CDR1 SGHDT and CDR2 YYEEEE. In nucleotides, the CDR3 is TGTGCCAGCAGCTTAAATTGGCAGGCGTACTACGAGCAGTACTTC. Its protein product is CASSLNWQAYYEQYF.

The genes are TRBV5-1 and TRBJ2-1, with D uncertain. CDR1 SGHRS and CDR2 YFSETQ come from the germline V gene. CDR3 size: 14 residues. Trimming took off 0 bases at V and 2 bases at J, with 6 bases between the two ends. In DNA, the CDR3 is TGCGCCAGCAGCTTGGGGTCGGCCTACAATGAGCAGTTCTTC. It codes for CASSLGSAYNEQFF.

The chain is built from TRBV15 and TRBJ2-1; 13 nucleotides line up with TRBD2. The CDR3 totals 16 residues. Germline-derived CDR1 and CDR2 are LNHNV and YYDKDF (reference sequence). Trimming cost V 1 base and J 5 bases; bases outside gene matches: 2. The CDR3 is CATSRGLAGGNNEQFF. The CDR3 DNA reads as TGTGCCACCAGCAGAGGACTAGCGGGGGGTAACAATGAGCAGTTCTTC.